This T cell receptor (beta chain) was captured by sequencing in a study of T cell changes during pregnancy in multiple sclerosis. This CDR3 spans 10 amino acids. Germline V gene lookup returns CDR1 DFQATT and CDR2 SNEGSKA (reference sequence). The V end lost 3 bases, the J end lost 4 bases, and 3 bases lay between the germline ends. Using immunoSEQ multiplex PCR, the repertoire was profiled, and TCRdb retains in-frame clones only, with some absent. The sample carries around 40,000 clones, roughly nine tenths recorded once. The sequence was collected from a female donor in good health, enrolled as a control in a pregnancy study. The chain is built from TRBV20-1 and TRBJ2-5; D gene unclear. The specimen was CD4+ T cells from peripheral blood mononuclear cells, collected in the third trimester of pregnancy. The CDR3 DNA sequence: TGCAGTGCTAGTCTAGAGACCCAGTACTTC. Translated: CSASLETQYF.